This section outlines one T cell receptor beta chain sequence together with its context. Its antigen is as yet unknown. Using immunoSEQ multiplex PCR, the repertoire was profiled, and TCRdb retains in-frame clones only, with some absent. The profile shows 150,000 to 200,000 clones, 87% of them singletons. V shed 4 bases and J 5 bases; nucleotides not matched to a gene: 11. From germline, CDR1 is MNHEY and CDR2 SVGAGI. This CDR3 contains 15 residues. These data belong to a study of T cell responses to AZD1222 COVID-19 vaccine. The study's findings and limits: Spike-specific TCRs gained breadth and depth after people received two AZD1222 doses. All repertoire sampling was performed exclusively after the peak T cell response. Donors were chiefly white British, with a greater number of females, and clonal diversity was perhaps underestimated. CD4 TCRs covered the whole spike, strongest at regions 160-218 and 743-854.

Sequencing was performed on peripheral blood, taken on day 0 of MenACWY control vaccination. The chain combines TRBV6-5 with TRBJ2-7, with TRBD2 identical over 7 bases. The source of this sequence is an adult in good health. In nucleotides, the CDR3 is TGTGCCAGCAGTTTCGGGACTACCCCTTCGGACGAGCAGTACTTC. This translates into CASSFGTTPSDEQYF.